This TCR beta chain emerged from a study of cytomegalovirus exposure and HLA in healthy donors. The wider study: Genetic ancestry analysis placed over 75% of the 398 donors that were genotyped in the Caucasian-associated cluster.

In the PCR, 60 Vbeta and 13 Jbeta primers were used. The repertoire was sequenced with immunoSEQ multiplex PCR; TCRdb's copy has only in-frame clones and lacks some. The sample holds around 170,000 clones, roughly 80% seen once. J lost 7 bases, V lost 3 bases, and 5 bases had no gene match. CDR3 length equals 13 residues. CDR1 and CDR2 from the germline V gene are LGHNA and YNFKEQ. The sample was PBMCs. This sequence was found in a middle-aged man in good health and CMV-seropositive. V usage is TRBV4-2 and J usage is TRBJ2-7; 8 positions match TRBD1. The CDR3 coding sequence is TGTGCCAGCAGCCACCGGACAGGGCAAGAGCAGTACTTC. Translated, it gives CASSHRTGQEQYF.